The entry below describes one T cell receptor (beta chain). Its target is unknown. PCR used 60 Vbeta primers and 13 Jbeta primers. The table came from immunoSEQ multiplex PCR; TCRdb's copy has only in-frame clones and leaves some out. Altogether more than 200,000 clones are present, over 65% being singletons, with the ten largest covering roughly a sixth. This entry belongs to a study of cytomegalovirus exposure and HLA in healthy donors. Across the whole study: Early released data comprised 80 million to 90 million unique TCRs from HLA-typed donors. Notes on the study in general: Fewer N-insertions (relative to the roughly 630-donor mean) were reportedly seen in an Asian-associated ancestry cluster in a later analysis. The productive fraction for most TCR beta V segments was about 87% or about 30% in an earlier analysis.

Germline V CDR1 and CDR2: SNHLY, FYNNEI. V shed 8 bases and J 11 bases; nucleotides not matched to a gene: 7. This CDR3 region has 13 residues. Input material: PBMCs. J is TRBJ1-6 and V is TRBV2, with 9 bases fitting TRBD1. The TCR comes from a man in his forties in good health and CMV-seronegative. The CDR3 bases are TGTGCCAGCTTTATAACAGGGGGCCCACCCCTCCACTTT. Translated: CASFITGGPPLHF.